This T cell receptor (beta chain) appears in the sequencing data of a study of T cells after yellow fever vaccination. For the study at large: SMART-Seq v4 Ultra Low Input handled preparation of low-cell-number fractions. Study-level points and caveats: A faster peak, day 5 versus 15, was reached by the weaker secondary response. Some clonotypes were seen in both the CD4 and the CD8 compartments. These made up a small share and likely arose from convergent recombination.

The study made its TCR cDNA through 5'RACE template switching. That step introduced a universal primer site along with UMIs. One entry per CDR3 protein results from TCRdb running MiXCR on the 5' RACE reads. In the table there are approximately 550,000 distinct CDR3 sequences, roughly 19% of which are singletons. CDR1 and CDR2 (germline): ENHRY, SYGVKD. Trimming took 4 bases from V and 1 from J, leaving 10 bases between them. The CDR3 covers 14 residues. This clonotype has a count of ten or more. Its antigen is undetermined. The clonotype was recovered from a man aged 25 to 40 who received the YFV17D yellow fever vaccine. The rearrangement links TRBV10-3 to TRBJ1-1, with D perhaps matching TRBD1 (5 bases). The sequences come from PBMCs, collected 15 days after the yellow fever booster vaccination. CDR3 coding DNA: TGTGCCATCAGTGGACTAACAGGGAACACTGAAGCTTTCTTT. Its translation is CAISGLTGNTEAFF.